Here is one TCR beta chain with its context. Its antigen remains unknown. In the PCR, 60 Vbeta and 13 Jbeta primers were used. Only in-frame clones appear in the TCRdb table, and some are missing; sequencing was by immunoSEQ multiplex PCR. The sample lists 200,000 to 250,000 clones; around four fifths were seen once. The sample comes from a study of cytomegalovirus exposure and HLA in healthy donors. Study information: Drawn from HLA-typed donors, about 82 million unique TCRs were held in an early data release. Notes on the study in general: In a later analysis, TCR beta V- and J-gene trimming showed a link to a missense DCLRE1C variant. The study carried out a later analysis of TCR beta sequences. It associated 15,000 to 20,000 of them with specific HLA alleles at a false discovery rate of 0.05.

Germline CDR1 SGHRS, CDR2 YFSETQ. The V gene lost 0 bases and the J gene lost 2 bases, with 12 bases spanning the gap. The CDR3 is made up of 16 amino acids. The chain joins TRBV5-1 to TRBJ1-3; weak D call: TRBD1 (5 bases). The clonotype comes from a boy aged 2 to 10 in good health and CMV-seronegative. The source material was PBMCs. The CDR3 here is CASSLAGGDTGNTIYF. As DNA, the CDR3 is TGCGCCAGCAGCTTGGCTGGGGGGGATACTGGAAACACCATATATTTT.